This T cell receptor (beta chain) was sequenced for a study of T cells in tumors after PD-1 blockade. Across the study: Each patient got pembrolizumab 200 mg every 3 weeks or cemiplimab 350 mg every 2 weeks. Whole-study results and caveats: Blood contained approximately 40% of the tumor's TCR clonotypes.

In regard to this clone: Its matching antigen is unknown.

V was pared by 5 bases and J by 8 bases, with 18 bases between. CDR1 is KGHSH, CDR2 LQKENI, per germline. This CDR3 comprises 14 residues. Profiled with immunoSEQ multiplex PCR; TCRdb holds only in-frame clones, not every one. Counted here are tens of thousands of clones, around 80% occurring once; the ten biggest clones make up around 35%. Material: PBMCs, obtained before anti-PD-1 treatment. This TCR was recovered from a human donor with basal cell carcinoma. The chain combines TRBV18 with TRBJ1-1; possible D gene TRBD1, 6 bases. CDR3 amino acids: CASSTGTPWGEAFF. The CDR3 DNA follows: TGTGCCAGCTCAACAGGGACCCCATGGGGAGAAGCTTTCTTT.